This is a list of T cell receptor beta chains from one sample in a study of T cell changes during pregnancy in multiple sclerosis. Measured with immunoSEQ multiplex PCR; TCRdb has only the in-frame clones, and not every one. Of approximately 54,000 clones detected, 91% appear once; the ten largest clones hold approximately 1.1%. Specimen: peripheral blood, collected after pregnancy. The receptor source for this set is a female donor in good health, enrolled as a control in a pregnancy study. Each CDR3 is given with its conserved first and last residue. D genes are given only for firm matches. Size tells how often a clone was seen (once, few, many) or the class of an expanded clone, and some rows leave it out.

J gene	D gene	clone size	V gene	CDR3 protein	CDR3 DNA
TRBJ2-2	.	.	TRBV5-6	CASSLLGQGSTGELFF	TGTGCCAGCAGCCTGCTCGGGCAGGGTTCGACCGGGGAGCTGTTTTTT
TRBJ1-5	.	.	TRBV27	CASSLLPGGSDQPQHF	TGTGCCAGCAGTTTATTACCCGGGGGAAGCGATCAGCCCCAGCATTTT
TRBJ1-6	TRBD1	.	TRBV7-2	CASSSRQGGYNSPLHF	TGTGCCAGCAGCTCCAGACAGGGAGGCTATAATTCACCCCTCCACTTT
TRBJ2-1	TRBD2	.	TRBV6-5	CASSSGTSGYNEQFF	TGTGCCAGCAGTTCCGGGACTAGCGGATACAATGAGCAGTTCTTC
TRBJ1-1	.	few	TRBV10-1	CASSEGVITEAFF	TGCGCCAGCAGTGAGGGAGTAATCACTGAAGCTTTCTTT
TRBJ1-6	.	.	TRBV2	CASSVEGASNSPLHF	TGTGCCAGCAGTGTCGAGGGAGCCTCTAATTCACCCCTCCACTTT
TRBJ2-7	TRBD2	.	TRBV28	CASGPGLAGGVYEQYF	TGTGCCAGCGGGCCGGGACTAGCGGGAGGAGTCTACGAGCAGTACTTC
TRBJ2-6	TRBD1	.	TRBV28	CASSPPTGVKAGANVLTF	TGTGCCAGCAGTCCACCGACAGGGGTGAAGGCTGGGGCCAACGTCCTGACTTTC
TRBJ2-1	TRBD2	once	TRBV2	CASSEDSGAYNEQFF	TGTGCCAGCAGTGAGGATAGCGGGGCCTACAATGAGCAGTTCTTC
TRBJ2-3	TRBD2	.	TRBV10-3	CATDLAGRADTQYF	TGTGCCACCGATTTAGCGGGAAGGGCAGATACGCAGTATTTT
TRBJ2-1	TRBD1	few	TRBV6-5	CASSYIPGQGANEQFF	TGTGCCAGCAGCTACATCCCGGGACAGGGAGCCAATGAGCAGTTCTTC
TRBJ2-1	.	.	TRBV6-5	CASRRDLGSYNEQFF	TGTGCCAGCAGACGGGACTTGGGCTCCTACAATGAGCAGTTCTTC
TRBJ1-5	TRBD1	few	TRBV4-2	CASSQLTGKSNQPQHF	TGTGCCAGCAGCCAACTGACAGGGAAAAGCAATCAGCCCCAGCATTTT
TRBJ1-2	.	.	TRBV2	CASSGSGRNNYGYTF	TGTGCCAGCAGTGGCAGCGGAAGAAATAACTATGGCTACACCTTC
TRBJ2-4	TRBD2	.	TRBV19	CASSIERTTSGKGNIQYF	TGTGCCAGTAGTATAGAGCGGACGACTAGCGGGAAAGGAAACATTCAGTACTTC
TRBJ2-1	.	.	TRBV10-3	CAIWPGNNEQFF	TGTGCCATCTGGCCCGGGAACAATGAGCAGTTCTTC
TRBJ2-1	.	.	TRBV6-6	CAASTGSYNEQFF	TGTGCCGCTAGTACGGGGTCCTACAATGAGCAGTTCTTC
TRBJ2-3	.	.	TRBV4-3	CASSQDRGPQYTQYF	TGCGCCAGCAGCCAAGACCGGGGTCCCCAATATACGCAGTATTTT
TRBJ2-1	TRBD2	medium-sized	TRBV19	CASSMTSGNFDEQFF	TGTGCCAGTAGTATGACTAGCGGGAATTTCGATGAGCAGTTCTTC
TRBJ1-3	.	.	TRBV12-5	CASGRQLSGNTIYF	TGTGCTAGTGGGCGACAGCTCTCTGGAAACACCATATATTTT
TRBJ1-3	.	once	TRBV6-5	CASSTPQVAGNTIYF	TGTGCCAGCAGTACACCCCAGGTGGCTGGAAACACCATATATTTT
TRBJ2-1	TRBD2	.	TRBV7-2	CASSLGGAGGSNEQFF	TGTGCCAGCAGCCTCGGGGGAGCGGGAGGTAGCAATGAGCAGTTCTTC
TRBJ1-5	.	.	TRBV7-2	CASSYREGQPQHF	TGTGCCAGCAGCTACAGGGAGGGTCAGCCCCAGCATTTT
TRBJ2-7	TRBD1	.	TRBV7-9	CASSLLTGIEQYF	TGTGCCAGCAGCTTACTGACAGGGATCGAGCAGTACTTC
TRBJ1-1	.	.	TRBV6-5	CASNTRYGSNTEAFF	TGTGCCAGCAACACCCGCTACGGGTCGAACACTGAAGCTTTCTTT
TRBJ2-1	TRBD2	.	TRBV7-2	CASSLEGLAGDEQFF	TGTGCCAGCAGCTTAGAGGGACTAGCGGGCGATGAGCAGTTCTTC
TRBJ1-2	.	.	TRBV29-1	CSVVTVREGYTF	TGCAGCGTTGTAACCGTGAGAGAGGGCTACACCTTC
TRBJ2-5	TRBD2	.	TRBV28	CASSGLTSGETQETQYF	TGTGCCAGCAGTGGCCTGACTAGCGGGGAAACTCAAGAGACCCAGTACTTC
TRBJ2-4	.	.	TRBV28	CLGWKTGKNIQYF	TGCCTAGGATGGAAGACAGGCAAAAACATTCAGTACTTC
TRBJ1-2	.	.	TRBV18	CASSPSGNYGYTF	TGTGCCAGCTCACCATCGGGGAACTATGGCTACACCTTC
TRBJ1-2	TRBD1	.	TRBV28	CASSPGGGQGNGYTF	TGTGCCAGCAGCCCTGGCGGGGGACAGGGTAATGGCTACACCTTC